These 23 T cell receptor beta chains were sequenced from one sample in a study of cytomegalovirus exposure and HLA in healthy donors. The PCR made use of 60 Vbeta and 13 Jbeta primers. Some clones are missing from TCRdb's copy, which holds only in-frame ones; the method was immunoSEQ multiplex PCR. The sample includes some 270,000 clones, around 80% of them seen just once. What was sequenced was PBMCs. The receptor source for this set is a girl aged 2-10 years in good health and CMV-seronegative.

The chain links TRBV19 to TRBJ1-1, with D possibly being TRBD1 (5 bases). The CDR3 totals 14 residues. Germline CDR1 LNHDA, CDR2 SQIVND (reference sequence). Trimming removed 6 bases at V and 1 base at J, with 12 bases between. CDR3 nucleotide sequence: TGTGCCAGTAGCATTGGACACTCGAACACTGAAGCTTTCTTT. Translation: CASSIGHSNTEAFF.

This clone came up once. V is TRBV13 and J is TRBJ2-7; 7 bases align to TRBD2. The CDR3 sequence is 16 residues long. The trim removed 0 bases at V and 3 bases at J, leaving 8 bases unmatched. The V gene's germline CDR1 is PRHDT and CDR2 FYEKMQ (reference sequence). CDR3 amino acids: CASSLGGWREHYEQYF. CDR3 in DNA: TGTGCCAGCAGCTTAGGAGGGTGGCGGGAGCACTACGAGCAGTACTTC. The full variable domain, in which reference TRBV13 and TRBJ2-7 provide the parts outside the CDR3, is AAGVIQSPRHLIKEKRETATLKCYPIPRHDTVYWYQQGPGQDPQFLISFYEKMQSDKGSIPDRFSAQQFSDYHSELNMSSLELGDSALYFCASSLGGWREHYEQYFGPGTRLTVT.

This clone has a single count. CDR3 loop: CASGRLDRGYNEQFF. In DNA, the CDR3 is TGTGCCAGTGGGCGGTTGGACAGGGGTTACAATGAGCAGTTCTTC. The gene calls are TRBV19 and TRBJ2-1, with TRBD1 matching over 9 bases. Germline CDR1 LNHDA, CDR2 SQIVND (reference sequence). There are 15 residues in the CDR3. J gave up 4 bases and V 8 bases, and 9 bases lay outside the gene matches.

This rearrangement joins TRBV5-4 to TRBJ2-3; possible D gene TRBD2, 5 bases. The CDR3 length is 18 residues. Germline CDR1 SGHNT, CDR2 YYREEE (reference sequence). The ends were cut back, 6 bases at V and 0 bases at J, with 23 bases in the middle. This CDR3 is CASTTVPLLVSSTDTQYF. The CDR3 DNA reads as TGTGCCAGCACCACCGTCCCCCTACTAGTTTCTAGCACAGATACGCAGTATTTT. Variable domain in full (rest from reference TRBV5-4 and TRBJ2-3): ETGVTQSPTHLIKTRGQQVTLRCSSQSGHNTVSWYQQALGQGPQFIFQYYREEENGRGNFPPRFSGLQFPNYSSELNVNALELDDSALYLCASTTVPLLVSSTDTQYFGPGTRLTVL.

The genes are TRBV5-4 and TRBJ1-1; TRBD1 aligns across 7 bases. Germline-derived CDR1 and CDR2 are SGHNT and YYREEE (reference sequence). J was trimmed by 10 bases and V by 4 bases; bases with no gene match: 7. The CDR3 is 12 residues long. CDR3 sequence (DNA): TGTGCCAGCAGCCGGAGCAACAGGGGAGCTTTCTTT. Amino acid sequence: CASSRSNRGAFF.

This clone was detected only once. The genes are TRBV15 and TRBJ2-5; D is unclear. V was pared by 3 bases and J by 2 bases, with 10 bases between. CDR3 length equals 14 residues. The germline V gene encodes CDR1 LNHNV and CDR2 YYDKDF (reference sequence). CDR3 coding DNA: TGTGCCACCAGCAGTAGAATGACTCAAGAGACCCAGTACTTC. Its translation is CATSSRMTQETQYF. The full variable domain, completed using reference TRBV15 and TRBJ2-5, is DAMVIQNPRYQVTQFGKPVTLSCSQTLNHNVMYWYQQKSSQAPKLLFHYYDKDFNNEADTPDNFQSRRPNTSFCFLDIRSPGLGDTAMYLCATSSRMTQETQYFGPGTRLLVL.

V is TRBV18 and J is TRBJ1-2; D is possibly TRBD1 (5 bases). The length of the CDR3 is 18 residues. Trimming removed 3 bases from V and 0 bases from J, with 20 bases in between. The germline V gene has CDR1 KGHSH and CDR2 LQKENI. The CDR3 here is CASSPWRERGETNYGYTF. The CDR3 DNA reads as TGTGCCAGCTCACCCTGGAGGGAAAGGGGCGAAACTAACTATGGCTACACCTTC.

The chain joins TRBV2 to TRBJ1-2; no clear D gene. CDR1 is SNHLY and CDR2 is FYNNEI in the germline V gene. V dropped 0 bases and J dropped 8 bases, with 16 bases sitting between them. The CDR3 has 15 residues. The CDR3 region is CASSEAWAGWEGYTF. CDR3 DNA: TGTGCCAGCAGTGAAGCTTGGGCAGGCTGGGAGGGCTACACCTTC.

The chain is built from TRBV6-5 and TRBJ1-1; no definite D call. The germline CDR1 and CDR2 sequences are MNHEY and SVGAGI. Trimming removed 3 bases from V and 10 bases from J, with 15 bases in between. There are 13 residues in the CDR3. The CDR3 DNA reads TGTGCCAGCAGTTATGGAAGAGGTACCGGAGCTTTCTTT. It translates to CASSYGRGTGAFF.

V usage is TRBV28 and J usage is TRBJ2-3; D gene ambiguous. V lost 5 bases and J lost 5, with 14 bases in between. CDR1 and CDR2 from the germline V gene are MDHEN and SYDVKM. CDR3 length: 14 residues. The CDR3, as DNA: TGTGCCAGCAGTCACACGGGTGGTCGAGATACGCAGTATTTT. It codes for CASSHTGGRDTQYF.

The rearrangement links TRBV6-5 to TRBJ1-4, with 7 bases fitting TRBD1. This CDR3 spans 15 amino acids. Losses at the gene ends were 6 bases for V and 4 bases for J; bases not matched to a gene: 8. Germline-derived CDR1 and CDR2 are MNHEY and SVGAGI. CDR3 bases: TGTGCCAGCAGGCCCGGGGGACAGTATAATGAAAAACTGTTTTTT. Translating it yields CASRPGGQYNEKLFF.

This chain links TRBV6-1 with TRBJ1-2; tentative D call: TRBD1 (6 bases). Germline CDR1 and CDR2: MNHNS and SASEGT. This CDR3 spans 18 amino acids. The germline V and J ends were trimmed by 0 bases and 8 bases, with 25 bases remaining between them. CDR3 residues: CASSEALPGTMGPRGYTF. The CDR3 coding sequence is TGTGCCAGCAGTGAAGCGCTTCCCGGGACAATGGGTCCGCGGGGCTACACCTTC.

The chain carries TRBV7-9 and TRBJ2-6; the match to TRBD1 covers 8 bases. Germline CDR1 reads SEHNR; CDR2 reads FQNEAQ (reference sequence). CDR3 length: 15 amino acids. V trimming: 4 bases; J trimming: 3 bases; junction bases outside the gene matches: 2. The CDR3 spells CASSWTGRGANVLTF. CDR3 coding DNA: TGTGCCAGCAGCTGGACAGGGCGTGGGGCCAACGTCCTGACTTTC.

This CDR3 reads CASSFRGRKHDEQYF. The DNA of the CDR3 is TGTGCCAGCAGCTTCAGGGGGCGGAAGCACGACGAGCAGTACTTC. This chain joins TRBV7-8 and TRBJ2-7; TRBD1 aligns across 8 bases. Unmatched junction bases numbered 9, after V lost 3 bases and J lost 5 bases. The CDR3 spans 15 residues. The germline gives CDR1 SGHVS, CDR2 FQNEAQ.

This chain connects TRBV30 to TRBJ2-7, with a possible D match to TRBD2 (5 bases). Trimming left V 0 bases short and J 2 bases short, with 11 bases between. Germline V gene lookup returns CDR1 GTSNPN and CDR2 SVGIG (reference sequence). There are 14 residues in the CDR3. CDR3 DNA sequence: TGTGCCTGGAGTGTACGAGGGATCACCTACGAGCAGTACTTC. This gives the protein CAWSVRGITYEQYF.

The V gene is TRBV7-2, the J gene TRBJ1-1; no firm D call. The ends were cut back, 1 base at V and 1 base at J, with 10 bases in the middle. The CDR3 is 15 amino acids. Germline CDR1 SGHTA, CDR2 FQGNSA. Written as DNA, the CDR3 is TGTGCCAGCAGCTTAGGGCCAACCCAGAACACTGAAGCTTTCTTT. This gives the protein CASSLGPTQNTEAFF.

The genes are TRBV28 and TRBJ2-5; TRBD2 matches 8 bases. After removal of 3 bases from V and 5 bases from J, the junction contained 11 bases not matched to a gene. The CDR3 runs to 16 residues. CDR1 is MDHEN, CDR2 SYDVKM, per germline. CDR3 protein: CASSFGTSYSAETQYF. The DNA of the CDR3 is TGTGCCAGCAGTTTCGGGACTAGTTATTCGGCGGAGACCCAGTACTTC.

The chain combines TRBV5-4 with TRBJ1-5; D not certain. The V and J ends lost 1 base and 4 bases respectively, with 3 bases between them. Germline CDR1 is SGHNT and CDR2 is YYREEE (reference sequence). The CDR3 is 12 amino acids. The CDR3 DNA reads TGTGCCAGCAGCTTGCCAAATCAGCCCCAGCATTTT. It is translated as CASSLPNQPQHF.

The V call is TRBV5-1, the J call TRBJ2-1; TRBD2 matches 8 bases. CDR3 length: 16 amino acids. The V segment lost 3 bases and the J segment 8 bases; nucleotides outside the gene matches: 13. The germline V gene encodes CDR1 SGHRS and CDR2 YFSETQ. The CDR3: CASSWDGGLVEDEQFF. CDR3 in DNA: TGCGCCAGCAGCTGGGATGGGGGACTAGTCGAAGATGAGCAGTTCTTC.

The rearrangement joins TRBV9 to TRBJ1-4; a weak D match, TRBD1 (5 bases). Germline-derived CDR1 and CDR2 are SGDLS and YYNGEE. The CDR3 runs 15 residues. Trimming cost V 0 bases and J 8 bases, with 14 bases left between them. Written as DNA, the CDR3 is TGTGCCAGCAGCGTAGGAAGGACGGGGGACGAAAAACTGTTTTTT. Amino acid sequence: CASSVGRTGDEKLFF.

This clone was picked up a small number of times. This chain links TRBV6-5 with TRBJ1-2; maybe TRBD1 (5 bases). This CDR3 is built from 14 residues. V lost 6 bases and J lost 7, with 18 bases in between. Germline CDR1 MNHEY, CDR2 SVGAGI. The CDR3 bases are TGTGCCAGCAGGGGTGGCAGGGAGGCGGGTGGCTACACCTTC. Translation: CASRGGREAGGYTF.

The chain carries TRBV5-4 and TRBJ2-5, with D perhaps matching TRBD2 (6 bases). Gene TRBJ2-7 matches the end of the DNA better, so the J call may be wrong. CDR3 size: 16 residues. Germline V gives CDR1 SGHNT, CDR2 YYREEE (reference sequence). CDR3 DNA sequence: TGTGCCAGCAGCTTGCTTATCACGGGGGTTCCCAACGAGCAGTACTTC. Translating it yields CASSLLITGVPNEQYF.

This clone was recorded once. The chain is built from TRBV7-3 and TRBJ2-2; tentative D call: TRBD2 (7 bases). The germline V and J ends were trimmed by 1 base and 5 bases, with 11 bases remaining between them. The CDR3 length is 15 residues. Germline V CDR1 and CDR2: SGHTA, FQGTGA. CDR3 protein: CASSLSGGGTGELFF. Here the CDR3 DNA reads TGTGCCAGCAGCTTAAGCGGGGGCGGTACCGGGGAGCTGTTTTTT.